Listed below are T cell receptor beta chains from one sample, sequenced in a study of blood T cell repertoires in COVID-19. TCRdb keeps only in-frame clones here, not all; method: immunoSEQ multiplex PCR. The table lists tens of thousands of clones, roughly 84% of them singletons. The sequencing sample was made of peripheral blood. These receptors originate from a middle-aged man with acute or convalescent COVID-19. Each CDR3 is given with its conserved first and last residue. D genes are given only for firm matches. Size values are once, few and many counts, or a class for expanded clones, and some rows have none.

>TRBV3-1/TRBV3-2|NA|TRBJ2-5|TRBD2|16
TGTGCCAGCAGCAAGGGACTAGCGGGAGCGCGGGAGACCCAGTACTTC
CASSKGLAGARETQYF
>TRBV7-9|NA|TRBJ1-5|TRBD1|15
TGTGCCAGCAGCTTGGGACAGGGGGCTCAACAGCCCCAGCATTTT
CASSLGQGAQQPQHF
>TRBV6-5|NA|TRBJ1-5|NA|15
TGTGCCAGCAGCCCCTTTGTAGGGGTCAATCAGCCCCAGCATTTT
CASSPFVGVNQPQHF
>TRBV28|NA|TRBJ2-7|NA|14
TGTGCCAGCATCAGCCACAGGGGCGGGAACGAGCAGTACTTC
CASISHRGGNEQYF
>TRBV28|NA|TRBJ1-5|TRBD1|14
TGTGCCAGCAGTTACCGACAGGGTCATCAGCCCCAGCATTTT
CASSYRQGHQPQHF
>TRBV15|NA|TRBJ1-2|NA|14
TGTGCCACCAGCAGAGATCTTCGCGCGGAAGGCTACACCTTC
CATSRDLRAEGYTF
>TRBV20-1|once|TRBJ1-5|NA|15
TGCAGTGCTAGTTCACGTGGAGGGGGCAATCAGCCCCAGCATTTT
CSASSRGGGNQPQHF
>TRBV6-2/TRBV6-3|NA|TRBJ2-3|TRBD2|13
TGTGCCAGCAGTTACCAGCGGGGGTCCCCCCAGTATTTT
CASSYQRGSPQYF
>TRBV5-6|NA|TRBJ2-5|TRBD2|15
TGTGCCAGCAGCTTTCGCGGGAGTGGACAAGAGACCCAGTACTTC
CASSFRGSGQETQYF
>TRBV19|NA|TRBJ2-3|TRBD2|15
TGTGCCAGTGTCCCTATAGCGGGAAGCACAGATACGCAGTATTTT
CASVPIAGSTDTQYF
>TRBV5-4|NA|TRBJ2-3|NA|15
TGTGCCAGCAGCTGGGGGGGCTCTAGCACAGATACGCAGTATTTT
CASSWGGSSTDTQYF